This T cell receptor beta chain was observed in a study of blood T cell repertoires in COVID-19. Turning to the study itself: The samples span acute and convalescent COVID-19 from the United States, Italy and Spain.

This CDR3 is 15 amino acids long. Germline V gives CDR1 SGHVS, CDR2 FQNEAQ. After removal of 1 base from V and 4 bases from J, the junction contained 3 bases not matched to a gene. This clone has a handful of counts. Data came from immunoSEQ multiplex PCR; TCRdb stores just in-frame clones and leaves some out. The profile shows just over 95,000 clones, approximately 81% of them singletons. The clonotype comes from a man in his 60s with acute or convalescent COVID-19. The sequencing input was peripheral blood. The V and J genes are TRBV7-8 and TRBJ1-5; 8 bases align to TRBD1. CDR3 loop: CASSLGGQGNQPQHF. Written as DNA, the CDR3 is TGTGCCAGCAGCTTAGGCGGACAGGGTAATCAGCCCCAGCATTTT.